Listed below are T cell receptor beta chains from one sample, sequenced in a study of human versus mouse CDR3 diversity and MHC coevolution. Some clones are missing from TCRdb's copy, which holds only in-frame ones; the method was immunoSEQ multiplex PCR. The data hold roughly 80,000 clones, with roughly 92% observed a single time. Sequencing was done on a sample of naive CD4+ T cells from blood. The source of these receptors is a person aged 25-75 years in good health. CDR3s include the opening cysteine and the closing phenylalanine or tryptophan. The D gene is left open where the match is weak. Part of the rows lack a size; the others show once, few, many or a class for expanded clones.

CDR3 protein: CASSLGPSGVMETQYF; CDR3 DNA: TGCGCCAGCAGCTTGGGACCTAGCGGGGTGATGGAGACCCAGTACTTC; V gene: TRBV5-1; clone size: .; D gene: TRBD2; J gene: TRBJ2-5
CDR3 protein: CASSPPGQGVEPQHF; CDR3 DNA: TGTGCCAGCAGTCCACCGGGACAGGGTGTAGAGCCCCAGCATTTT; V gene: TRBV2; clone size: .; D gene: TRBD1; J gene: TRBJ1-5
CDR3 protein: CASSTTSGGYEQYF; CDR3 DNA: TGTGCCAGTAGTACTACTAGCGGGGGCTACGAGCAGTACTTC; V gene: TRBV19; clone size: .; D gene: TRBD2; J gene: TRBJ2-7
CDR3 protein: CASSRLRDSPLHF; CDR3 DNA: TGCGCCAGCAGCCGACTGCGGGATTCACCCCTCCACTTT; V gene: TRBV5-1; clone size: .; D gene: .; J gene: TRBJ1-6
CDR3 protein: CASSFNTGQGAETQYF; CDR3 DNA: TGTGCCAGCAGCTTCAACACCGGACAGGGGGCCGAGACCCAGTACTTC; V gene: TRBV11-2; clone size: .; D gene: TRBD1; J gene: TRBJ2-5
CDR3 protein: CASRSLYYEQYF; CDR3 DNA: TGTGCCAGCAGGTCCCTTTACTACGAGCAGTACTTC; V gene: TRBV6-1; clone size: .; D gene: .; J gene: TRBJ2-7
CDR3 protein: CASSGTGGGNEQFF; CDR3 DNA: TGTGCCAGCAGCGGGACAGGGGGCGGGAATGAGCAGTTCTTC; V gene: TRBV2; clone size: .; D gene: TRBD1; J gene: TRBJ2-1
CDR3 protein: CASSLQPTSGNTIYF; CDR3 DNA: TGTGCCAGCAGTCTACAGCCGACCTCTGGAAACACCATATATTTT; V gene: TRBV7-9; clone size: .; D gene: .; J gene: TRBJ1-3
CDR3 protein: CASSGGDGRHQPQHF; CDR3 DNA: TGTGCCAGCAGTGGCGGGGACGGGCGGCATCAGCCCCAGCATTTT; V gene: TRBV2; clone size: .; D gene: .; J gene: TRBJ1-5
CDR3 protein: CASSGVKRWGTGNTEAFF; CDR3 DNA: TGTGCCAGCAGTGGAGTGAAGAGGTGGGGGACAGGGAACACTGAAGCTTTCTTT; V gene: TRBV6-1; clone size: .; D gene: TRBD1; J gene: TRBJ1-1
CDR3 protein: CASSLDISGELFF; CDR3 DNA: TGTGCCAGCAGCTTAGACATTTCCGGGGAGCTGTTTTTT; V gene: TRBV7-9; clone size: .; D gene: .; J gene: TRBJ2-2
CDR3 protein: CAISESGTSYEQYF; CDR3 DNA: TGTGCCATCAGTGAGTCGGGGACATCTTACGAGCAGTACTTC; V gene: TRBV10-3; clone size: .; D gene: .; J gene: TRBJ2-7
CDR3 protein: CASSSRTGWTDTQYF; CDR3 DNA: TGCGCCAGCAGCTCCCGGACAGGGTGGACAGATACGCAGTATTTT; V gene: TRBV5-1; clone size: .; D gene: TRBD1; J gene: TRBJ2-3
CDR3 protein: CASSEASGRNEKLFF; CDR3 DNA: TGTGCCAGCAGTGAAGCTTCCGGGAGAAACGAAAAACTGTTTTTT; V gene: TRBV6-1; clone size: .; D gene: .; J gene: TRBJ1-4
CDR3 protein: CASSGTGQPQHF; CDR3 DNA: TGTGCCAGCAGCGGTACAGGGCAGCCCCAGCATTTT; V gene: TRBV28; clone size: .; D gene: .; J gene: TRBJ1-5
CDR3 protein: CAWSPFQETQYF; CDR3 DNA: TGTGCCTGGAGCCCTTTTCAAGAGACCCAGTACTTC; V gene: TRBV30; clone size: once; D gene: .; J gene: TRBJ2-5
CDR3 protein: CASKRYEQYF; CDR3 DNA: TGTGCCAGCAAGAGGTACGAGCAGTACTTC; V gene: TRBV6-1; clone size: .; D gene: .; J gene: TRBJ2-7
CDR3 protein: CASSLHGTGLNNEQFF; CDR3 DNA: TGTGCCAGCAGCTTACATGGGACAGGGCTCAACAATGAGCAGTTCTTC; V gene: TRBV7-9; clone size: few; D gene: TRBD1; J gene: TRBJ2-1
CDR3 protein: CASTQTGGAYEQYF; CDR3 DNA: TGTGCCAGTACCCAGACAGGGGGGGCCTACGAGCAGTACTTC; V gene: TRBV19; clone size: .; D gene: TRBD1; J gene: TRBJ2-7
CDR3 protein: CASSLKAGWADTQYF; CDR3 DNA: TGTGCCAGCAGTTTAAAGGCAGGGTGGGCAGATACGCAGTATTTT; V gene: TRBV27; clone size: .; D gene: .; J gene: TRBJ2-3
CDR3 protein: CASSLEAGIYSYNEQFF; CDR3 DNA: TGTGCCAGCAGCTTAGAAGCCGGGATCTACTCCTACAATGAGCAGTTCTTC; V gene: TRBV7-8; clone size: once; D gene: .; J gene: TRBJ2-1
CDR3 protein: CASSLVFGGTTNNEQFF; CDR3 DNA: TGTGCCAGCAGCTTGGTTTTCGGGGGAACCACAAACAATGAGCAGTTCTTC; V gene: TRBV5-5; clone size: .; D gene: .; J gene: TRBJ2-1
CDR3 protein: CASSSLRASGSQETQYF; CDR3 DNA: TGTGCCAGCAGCTCCCTGAGGGCTAGCGGGTCCCAAGAGACCCAGTACTTC; V gene: TRBV7-9; clone size: .; D gene: TRBD2; J gene: TRBJ2-5
CDR3 protein: CASSPSLAGGKNEQFF; CDR3 DNA: TGTGCCAGCAGCCCGTCACTAGCGGGGGGCAAAAATGAGCAGTTCTTC; V gene: TRBV14; clone size: .; D gene: TRBD2; J gene: TRBJ2-1
CDR3 protein: CASSLVRGTDTQYF; CDR3 DNA: TGTGCCAGCAGCTTAGTCCGGGGCACAGATACGCAGTATTTT; V gene: TRBV11-2; clone size: .; D gene: .; J gene: TRBJ2-3
CDR3 protein: CAGGQVLNEKLFF; CDR3 DNA: TGTGCCGGGGGACAGGTTCTTAATGAAAAACTGTTTTTT; V gene: TRBV2; clone size: few; D gene: TRBD1; J gene: TRBJ1-4
CDR3 protein: CASSLGRIEDTQYF; CDR3 DNA: TGCGCCAGCAGCTTGGGAAGAATCGAGGATACGCAGTATTTT; V gene: TRBV5-1; clone size: once; D gene: .; J gene: TRBJ2-3
CDR3 protein: CASSFETSTEAFF; CDR3 DNA: TGTGCCAGCTCCTTTGAAACGAGCACTGAAGCTTTCTTT; V gene: TRBV18; clone size: few; D gene: .; J gene: TRBJ1-1
CDR3 protein: CASSLRQGGYGYTF; CDR3 DNA: TGTGCCAGCAGTTTACGTCAGGGGGGCTATGGCTACACCTTC; V gene: TRBV28; clone size: few; D gene: TRBD1; J gene: TRBJ1-2
CDR3 protein: CASSQEGSGGAYNEQFF; CDR3 DNA: TGCGCCAGCAGCCAAGAGGGTAGCGGGGGGGCTTACAATGAGCAGTTCTTC; V gene: TRBV4-1; clone size: .; D gene: TRBD2; J gene: TRBJ2-1
CDR3 protein: CASRYAGTGAHEQYF; CDR3 DNA: TGTGCCAGCAGGTACGCCGGGACAGGGGCTCACGAGCAGTACTTC; V gene: TRBV27; clone size: .; D gene: TRBD1; J gene: TRBJ2-7
CDR3 protein: CASRVGQGSLYGYTF; CDR3 DNA: TGTGCCAGCAGGGTAGGACAGGGATCACTCTATGGCTACACCTTC; V gene: TRBV6-1; clone size: .; D gene: TRBD1; J gene: TRBJ1-2
CDR3 protein: CASRGQGVLGQPQHF; CDR3 DNA: TGTGCCAGCAGAGGACAGGGCGTTTTGGGGCAGCCCCAGCATTTT; V gene: TRBV2; clone size: .; D gene: TRBD1; J gene: TRBJ1-5
CDR3 protein: CASSPGTSGGAYNEQFF; CDR3 DNA: TGTGCCAGCAGTCCTGGGACTAGCGGGGGGGCCTACAATGAGCAGTTCTTC; V gene: TRBV28; clone size: .; D gene: TRBD2; J gene: TRBJ2-1
CDR3 protein: CASSPPSGLAGEGEQFF; CDR3 DNA: TGTGCCAGCTCACCACCTTCAGGACTAGCGGGGGAAGGTGAGCAGTTCTTC; V gene: TRBV18; clone size: .; D gene: TRBD2; J gene: TRBJ2-1
CDR3 protein: CASSSNGETQYF; CDR3 DNA: TGCGCCAGCAGCTCAAACGGGGAGACCCAGTACTTC; V gene: TRBV5-1; clone size: once; D gene: .; J gene: TRBJ2-5
CDR3 protein: CASSAGVALHEQFF; CDR3 DNA: TGTGCCAGCAGTGCCGGAGTAGCACTGCATGAGCAGTTCTTC; V gene: TRBV6-5; clone size: .; D gene: .; J gene: TRBJ2-1
CDR3 protein: CASSPLSGRSSGNTIYF; CDR3 DNA: TGTGCCAGCTCACCACTGTCAGGGCGAAGCTCTGGAAACACCATATATTTT; V gene: TRBV18; clone size: .; D gene: .; J gene: TRBJ1-3
CDR3 protein: CASSLNQGARGNEQFF; CDR3 DNA: TGTGCCAGCAGCCTAAACCAGGGGGCGCGGGGAAATGAGCAGTTCTTC; V gene: TRBV28; clone size: .; D gene: TRBD1; J gene: TRBJ2-1
CDR3 protein: CSVGTGTGNTIYF; CDR3 DNA: TGCAGCGTTGGGACAGGGACTGGAAACACCATATATTTT; V gene: TRBV29-1; clone size: few; D gene: TRBD1; J gene: TRBJ1-3
CDR3 protein: CASSSRQGYNEKLFF; CDR3 DNA: TGTGCCAGCAGCTCGCGACAGGGGTATAATGAAAAACTGTTTTTT; V gene: TRBV9; clone size: once; D gene: TRBD1; J gene: TRBJ1-4
CDR3 protein: CASSWGRTGTEAFF; CDR3 DNA: TGTGCCAGCAGCTGGGGGAGGACAGGCACTGAAGCTTTCTTT; V gene: TRBV5-6; clone size: .; D gene: TRBD1; J gene: TRBJ1-1
CDR3 protein: CASSPHQGQGTEAFF; CDR3 DNA: TGTGCCAGCAGTCCTCATCAGGGGCAGGGTACTGAAGCTTTCTTT; V gene: TRBV6-5; clone size: .; D gene: .; J gene: TRBJ1-1
CDR3 protein: CASSEQTSGGSDTQYF; CDR3 DNA: TGTGCCAGCAGTGAGCAGACTAGCGGGGGGTCAGATACGCAGTATTTT; V gene: TRBV6-4; clone size: .; D gene: TRBD2; J gene: TRBJ2-3
CDR3 protein: CASSPVAGIYEQYF; CDR3 DNA: TGTGCCAGCAGCCCCGTTGCGGGAATTTACGAGCAGTACTTC; V gene: TRBV7-2; clone size: .; D gene: .; J gene: TRBJ2-7
CDR3 protein: CASSAGLAGGVDTQYF; CDR3 DNA: TGTGCCAGCAGTGCGGGACTAGCGGGAGGGGTGGATACGCAGTATTTT; V gene: TRBV2; clone size: .; D gene: TRBD2; J gene: TRBJ2-3
CDR3 protein: CASNESAKGALSNYGYTF; CDR3 DNA: TGTGCCAGCAACGAATCCGCCAAGGGGGCCCTTTCTAACTATGGCTACACCTTC; V gene: TRBV9; clone size: .; D gene: TRBD1; J gene: TRBJ1-2
CDR3 protein: CSVEVQGNYTF; CDR3 DNA: TGCAGCGTTGAAGTTCAGGGGAACTACACCTTC; V gene: TRBV29-1; clone size: .; D gene: .; J gene: TRBJ1-2
CDR3 protein: CASSFIGLAGMETQYF; CDR3 DNA: TGTGCCAGCAGCTTTATTGGGTTAGCGGGAATGGAGACCCAGTACTTC; V gene: TRBV11-2; clone size: once; D gene: TRBD2; J gene: TRBJ2-5
CDR3 protein: CASSQASRGSTGELFF; CDR3 DNA: TGCGCCAGCAGCCAAGCTTCTCGCGGGAGTACCGGGGAGCTGTTTTTT; V gene: TRBV4-1; clone size: .; D gene: TRBD2; J gene: TRBJ2-2
CDR3 protein: CASSPRTSGGAYNEQFF; CDR3 DNA: TGTGCCAGTAGTCCGAGGACTAGCGGGGGGGCTTACAATGAGCAGTTCTTC; V gene: TRBV19; clone size: .; D gene: TRBD2; J gene: TRBJ2-1
CDR3 protein: CASSDSTGSKPQHF; CDR3 DNA: TGTGCCAGCAGTGACTCGACAGGGAGCAAGCCCCAGCATTTT; V gene: TRBV6-4; clone size: .; D gene: TRBD1; J gene: TRBJ1-5
CDR3 protein: CASSSDRDSNEKLFF; CDR3 DNA: TGTGCCAGCAGCTCGGACAGGGATTCCAATGAAAAACTGTTTTTT; V gene: TRBV7-9; clone size: few; D gene: TRBD1; J gene: TRBJ1-4